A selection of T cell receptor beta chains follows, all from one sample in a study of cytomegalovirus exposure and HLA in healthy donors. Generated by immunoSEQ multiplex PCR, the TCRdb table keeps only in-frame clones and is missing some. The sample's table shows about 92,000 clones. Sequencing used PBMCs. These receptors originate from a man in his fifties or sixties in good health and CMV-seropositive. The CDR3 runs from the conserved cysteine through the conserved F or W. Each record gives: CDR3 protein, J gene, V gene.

CDR3aa: CASSPGLAGGDTQYF
j_gene: TRBJ2-3
v_gene: TRBV7-2

CDR3aa: CASRFDRGGELFF
j_gene: TRBJ2-2
v_gene: TRBV11-3

CDR3aa: CASSPKPGSRHLPYGYTF
j_gene: TRBJ1-2
v_gene: TRBV5-4

CDR3aa: CASSVSGGGDYGYTF
j_gene: TRBJ1-2
v_gene: TRBV7-9

CDR3aa: CSVGRGPVKEAFF
j_gene: TRBJ1-1
v_gene: TRBV29-1

CDR3aa: CASSPDRGGTEAFF
j_gene: TRBJ1-1
v_gene: TRBV7-2

CDR3aa: CASSPPGGSPLHF
j_gene: TRBJ1-6
v_gene: TRBV6-1

CDR3aa: CASSQLQGGGLFGKLFF
j_gene: TRBJ1-4
v_gene: TRBV4-2

CDR3aa: CASRSPFVGNTIYF
j_gene: TRBJ1-3
v_gene: TRBV11-2

CDR3aa: CASRAGSNYGYTF
j_gene: TRBJ1-2
v_gene: TRBV5-1